This TCR beta chain is from a study of cytomegalovirus exposure and HLA in healthy donors. Study details: Of some 400 genotyped donors, 81% grouped in the Caucasian-associated ancestry cluster. Findings and caveats of the study: One variant, a missense change in DCLRE1C, was linked in a later analysis to TCR beta V- and J-gene trimming. CMV serostatus was the sole immune exposure data available.

The PCR had 60 Vbeta and 13 Jbeta primers. This table comes from immunoSEQ multiplex PCR, and its TCRdb copy is limited to in-frame clones, with some not included. The sample carries roughly 130,000 clones, 75% to 90% recorded once. A word on this clone: What it binds is unknown.

There are 13 residues in the CDR3. Trimming shortened V by 8 bases and J by 8 bases, and 18 bases separated the two germline ends. Germline lookup yields CDR1 MDHEN and CDR2 SYDVKM. Sequencing used PBMCs. This sequence joins TRBV28 and TRBJ1-2; possibly TRBD1 for D (5 bases). This receptor was obtained from a young man in good health and CMV-seronegative. CDR3 residues: CASGGGTVEGYTF. The CDR3 coding sequence is TGTGCCAGCGGGGGAGGGACGGTGGAAGGCTACACCTTC.